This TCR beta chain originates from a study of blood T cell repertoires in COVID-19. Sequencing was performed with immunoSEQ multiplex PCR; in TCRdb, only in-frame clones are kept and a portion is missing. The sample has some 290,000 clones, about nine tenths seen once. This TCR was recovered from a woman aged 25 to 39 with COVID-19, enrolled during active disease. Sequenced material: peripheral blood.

The chain's CDR3 is CSVEPHSGSGNTIYF. CDR3 bases: TGCAGCGTTGAACCCCACAGCGGCTCTGGAAACACCATATATTTT. This chain connects TRBV29-1 to TRBJ1-3; D call uncertain. V was cut by 2 bases and J by 0 bases, with 11 bases left in between. CDR1 SQVTM and CDR2 ANQGSEA come from the germline V gene. The CDR3 runs to 15 residues.